Presented here are 17 T cell receptor beta chains from one specimen sequenced in a study of blood T cell repertoires in COVID-19. Clones were sequenced by immunoSEQ multiplex PCR, and TCRdb holds only the in-frame ones, with some missing. This table holds 150,000 to 200,000 clones, approximately 91% found once. The sample comprised peripheral blood. These receptors originate from a young man with acute or convalescent COVID-19.

The chain carries TRBV28 and TRBJ1-1; a weak D match, TRBD1 (5 bases). Germline assignment: CDR1 MDHEN and CDR2 SYDVKM. Trimming removed 5 bases at V and 5 bases at J, with 12 bases between. The CDR3 sequence is 13 residues long. The CDR3 here is CASSQPGGTEAFF. The CDR3 DNA reads TGTGCCAGCAGTCAACCGGGGGGAACTGAAGCTTTCTTT.

This clone was recorded only once. The chain joins TRBV9 to TRBJ2-1; 8 bases match TRBD1. This CDR3 comprises 15 residues. Per germline, CDR1 SGDLS and CDR2 YYNGEE. V lost 0 bases and J lost 8; bases outside the gene matches: 7. CDR3 sequence reads: CASSVATGGIYEQFF. Here the CDR3 DNA reads TGTGCCAGCAGCGTAGCTACAGGGGGTATCTATGAGCAGTTCTTC.

This chain connects TRBV2 to TRBJ1-5; D is perhaps TRBD1 (5 bases). Per germline, CDR1 SNHLY and CDR2 FYNNEI. The V and J ends lost 6 bases and 5 bases respectively, with 17 bases between them. The CDR3 is made up of 15 amino acids. CDR3 sequence reads: CASSLSGRFDQPQHF. The DNA for the CDR3 is TGTGCCAGCAGCCTCTCAGGGAGGTTTGATCAGCCCCAGCATTTT.

The chain has TRBV6-6 and TRBJ2-7, with TRBD2 identical over 7 bases. This CDR3 region has 16 residues. Germline V gives CDR1 MNHNY, CDR2 SVGAGI (reference sequence). V gave up 8 bases and J gave up 3 bases; unmatched junction bases: 16. CDR3 protein: CASSEHLGRGYYEQYF. CDR3 DNA sequence: TGTGCCAGCTCGGAACATCTGGGGAGGGGATACTACGAGCAGTACTTC.

This clone was picked up a small number of times. The chain has TRBV9 and TRBJ2-1; 7 nucleotides line up with TRBD1. From germline, CDR1 is SGDLS and CDR2 YYNGEE. The CDR3 consists of 16 residues. The V segment lost 3 bases and the J segment 4 bases; nucleotides outside the gene matches: 10. CDR3 protein: CASSAQTGIRYNEQFF. Here the CDR3 DNA reads TGTGCCAGCAGCGCCCAGACAGGGATTAGGTACAATGAGCAGTTCTTC.

The chain couples TRBV7-9 to TRBJ1-2; 7 positions agree with TRBD1. This CDR3 spans 14 amino acids. Germline CDR1 and CDR2: SEHNR and FQNEAQ (reference sequence). Losses at the gene ends were 3 bases for V and 3 bases for J; bases not matched to a gene: 4. Written as DNA, the CDR3 is TGTGCCAGCAGCTTCTCCGGGACAGACTATGGCTACACCTTC. Encoded protein: CASSFSGTDYGYTF.

The CDR3 loop reads CASRVSANEKLFF. CDR3 sequence (DNA): TGTGCCAGTCGGGTTTCGGCTAATGAAAAACTGTTTTTT. The chain combines TRBV19 with TRBJ1-4; D gene unclear. This CDR3 is built from 13 residues. Germline lookup yields CDR1 LNHDA and CDR2 SQIVND (reference sequence). V was shortened by 8 bases and J by 3 bases, with 10 bases between the two germline ends.

The CDR3 sequence: CASSSQGGPYEQYF. The CDR3 nucleotides are TGTGCCAGCAGCTCCCAGGGAGGGCCCTACGAGCAGTACTTC. V is TRBV7-2 and J is TRBJ2-7; 7 bases line up with TRBD2. Trimming took 4 bases from V and 2 from J; bases not matched to a gene: 5. Germline CDR1 is SGHTA and CDR2 is FQGNSA. The CDR3 is made up of 14 amino acids.

V gene TRBV19 combines with J gene TRBJ2-2, with TRBD1 matching 9 bases. The CDR3 extends over 19 amino acids. The germline gives CDR1 LNHDA, CDR2 SQIVND (reference sequence). V trimming: 4 bases; J trimming: 6 bases; junction bases outside the gene matches: 18. The CDR3 DNA sequence: TGTGCCAGTAGTACGTGGACAGGGGCCTTATCCGCCGGTCCCGGGGAGCTGTTTTTT. This translates into CASSTWTGALSAGPGELFF.

This clone was seen just once. The genes are TRBV2 and TRBJ2-5; maybe TRBD2 (6 bases). CDR3 length: 15 residues. Trimming pared 4 bases from V and 5 bases from J, leaving 17 bases between. Germline lookup yields CDR1 SNHLY and CDR2 FYNNEI. The CDR3 region is CASSGNSPGVETQYF. CDR3 nucleotide sequence: TGTGCCAGCAGTGGGAATAGCCCGGGGGTGGAGACCCAGTACTTC.

This sequence joins TRBV6-5 and TRBJ1-2, with a possible D match to TRBD1 (5 bases). The CDR3 sequence is 14 residues long. Germline CDR1 and CDR2: MNHEY and SVGAGI. Trimming left V 7 bases short and J 4 bases short, with 16 bases between. CDR3 nucleotides: TGTGCCAGCATCCTCTCGGTGACAGTCTATGGCTACACCTTC. Translation: CASILSVTVYGYTF.

The chain has TRBV5-5 and TRBJ1-2; TRBD1 might be the D (6 bases). From germline, CDR1 is SGHKS and CDR2 YYEKEE (reference sequence). V shed 0 bases and J shed 1 base, with 13 bases lying between them. The CDR3 contains 16 residues. The CDR3 coding sequence is TGTGCCAGCAGCTTGGAGGGAGGGGGAATTAACTATGGCTACACCTTC. Translated: CASSLEGGGINYGYTF.

The J gene is TRBJ2-3, the V gene TRBV5-1; 13 bases map to TRBD2. After removal of 4 bases from V and 0 bases from J, the junction contained 5 bases not matched to a gene. CDR3 length: 17 residues. Germline V gene lookup returns CDR1 SGHRS and CDR2 YFSETQ. The CDR3: CASSPGTSGTSTDTQYF. CDR3 DNA: TGCGCCAGCAGCCCCGGGACTAGCGGGACTAGCACAGATACGCAGTATTTT.

The CDR3 loop reads CASLWSTVNQPQHF. The CDR3 DNA follows: TGTGCCAGTCTATGGTCGACAGTAAATCAGCCCCAGCATTTT. This chain connects TRBV19 to TRBJ1-5; tentatively, D is TRBD1 (5 bases). The germline V and J ends were trimmed by 8 bases and 4 bases, with 15 bases remaining between them. The CDR3 extends over 14 amino acids. CDR1 and CDR2 (germline): LNHDA, SQIVND (reference sequence).

This clone has just one count. V is TRBV14 and J is TRBJ1-2; D is unclear. Germline CDR1 SGHDN, CDR2 FVKESK. V lost 3 bases, J lost 8 bases, and 13 bases lay in between. This CDR3 has 13 residues. The CDR3 loop reads CASSQFYYGGYTF. CDR3 coding DNA: TGTGCCAGCAGCCAGTTCTACTATGGGGGCTACACCTTC.

The chain combines TRBV6-5 with TRBJ2-5; TRBD2 aligns across 7 bases. The CDR3 spans 14 residues. Looked up from germline, CDR1 is MNHEY and CDR2 is SVGAGI. The J segment lost 2 bases and the V segment lost 6 bases, leaving 6 bases of the junction unmatched. The CDR3 DNA sequence: TGTGCCAGCAGCCCGGAGCGGGGTCAAGAGACCCAGTACTTC. Residues: CASSPERGQETQYF.

The chain combines TRBV5-1 with TRBJ2-2; 10 nucleotides match TRBD1. CDR1 is SGHRS, CDR2 YFSETQ, per germline. The CDR3 loop spans 15 amino acids. After removal of 6 bases from V and 4 bases from J, the junction contained 6 bases not matched to a gene. The CDR3 loop reads CASNNRQGATGELFF. In nucleotides, the CDR3 is TGCGCCAGCAACAACAGACAGGGGGCCACCGGGGAGCTGTTTTTT.